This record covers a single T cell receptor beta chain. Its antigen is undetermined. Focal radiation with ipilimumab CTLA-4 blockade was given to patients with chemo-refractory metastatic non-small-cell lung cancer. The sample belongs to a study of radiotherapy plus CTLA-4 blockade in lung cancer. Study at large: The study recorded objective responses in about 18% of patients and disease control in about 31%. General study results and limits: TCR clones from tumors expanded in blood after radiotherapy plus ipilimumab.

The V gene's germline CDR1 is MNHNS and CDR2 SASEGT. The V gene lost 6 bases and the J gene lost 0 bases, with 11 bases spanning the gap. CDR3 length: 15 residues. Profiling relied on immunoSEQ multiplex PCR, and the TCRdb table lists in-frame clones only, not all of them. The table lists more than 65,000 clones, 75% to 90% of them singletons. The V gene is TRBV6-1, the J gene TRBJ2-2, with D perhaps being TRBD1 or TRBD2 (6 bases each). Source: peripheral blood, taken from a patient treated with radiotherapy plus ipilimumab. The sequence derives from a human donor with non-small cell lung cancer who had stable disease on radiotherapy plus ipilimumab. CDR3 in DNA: TGTGCCAGCAGCCCCGGGGGCTCGAACACCGGGGAGCTGTTTTTT. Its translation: CASSPGGSNTGELFF.